This TCR beta chain was obtained from a study of Graves' ophthalmopathy and Graves' hyperthyroidism. Whole-study context: Over 18 months of follow-up, stable hyperthyroidism required that no ophthalmopathy appear. Overall study findings and caveats: Ophthalmopathy cases were distinguished from stable hyperthyroidism by a 13-signature model, reaching around 88% sensitivity and around 80% specificity.

Germline lookup yields CDR1 SEHNR and CDR2 FQNEAQ (reference sequence). CDR3 length: 15 residues. Trimming removed 3 bases at V and 7 bases at J, with 15 bases between. RNA served as the template for amplifying TCR beta CDR3 regions. The workflow started with a first-round RT-PCR run with HTBI primers and then moved on to a second-round multiplex PCR. Each CDR3 protein is one row after TCRdb ran MiXCR on the multiplex PCR reads. Among over a million distinct CDR3 sequences listed, less than 45% were seen once. This clonotype was recorded at least ten times. What it binds is unknown. Diagnostic conclusions were grounded in clinical symptoms, serum thyroxine, TRAb, thyroid ultrasound and orbital computed tomography.

The sample consisted of peripheral blood or thyroid tissue (not recorded which). The rearrangement uses TRBV7-9 and TRBJ1-4, with D hard to call. The sequence came from an adult man with Graves' hyperthyroidism. CDR3 in DNA: TGTGCCAGCAGCTTTTCCTTGAAGCTAGGTGAAAAACTGTTTTTT. This gives the protein CASSFSLKLGEKLFF.